This record covers a single T cell receptor (beta chain). This clone was observed once. Its antigen is currently not known. One base away there is no much larger clone; base qualities are not given. The immunoSEQ Assay, which relies on bias-controlled multiplex PCR amplification of genomic DNA, was used to profile TCRbeta CDR3 regions. On the authors' methods: The absolute abundance of each unique TCRbeta CDR3 region was quantified after sequences were collapsed and filtered. Differential abundance was tested with two models: a binomial (Fisher-equivalent) model and a beta-binomial model that adds time-dependent variance fitted from healthy donors. Clones with fewer than 5 combined templates were excluded, and clones with Benjamini-Hochberg FDR below 0.01 were called differentially abundant. Using the form v = (b*log(k)+a)^2, the beta-binomial variance was modeled as a function of the total template count across the two samples. Sourced from immuneACCESS, this table was stored by TCRdb with only in-frame sequences that have V and J called. A share of the clones is absent; for the studies checked, an unresolved V gene accounts for under half, and the remainder has no known explanation. Clone size and the V and J calls come from that table; the DNA yielded D and trimming. A total of around 100,000 clones appear in this sample, about 87% of them only once. Approximately 5.7% of the sample is taken by the ten largest.

No immune events, such as infections, were documented for the healthy donors during the collection period. Healthy-donor blood repertoires served as a training cohort to calibrate time-dependent variance in a beta-binomial model of T-cell clone differential abundance. The training cohort was composed of some ten healthy donors, 3 female and 7 male. Donor ages ranged from about 25 to 64 years, with an average of around 45 years. Whole blood from each healthy donor was obtained from a commercial supplier and was collected at three time points around 2 weeks apart. For immunosequencing, genomic DNA was extracted from unsorted whole blood. The data stem from a study of identifying expanded T cells in peripheral blood (dated by TCRdb to between 2018 and 2020). Background for the entire study: Separate aliquots of the same genomic DNA pool were sequenced to produce technical replicates, and four replicates were compared in pairs.

The CDR3, from cysteine to phenylalanine, totals 16 residues. CDR3 DNA is the only sequence kept; it has 48 bases, read in frame from the first base. Trimmed from V: 2 bases; trimmed from J: 1 base; junction bases lacking a gene match: 6. In the germline V gene, CDR1 corresponds to LGHNA and CDR2 to YSLEER. Study-level results and caveats: Across all healthy-donor time intervals, the beta-binomial model significantly cut both the number of clones called differentially abundant and the false-positive rate. Between technical replicates the binomial model flagged approximately 1.2 differentially abundant clones, whereas over around 2 weeks the binomial model flagged about 15 and over approximately four weeks approximately 18. The authors expected that over much longer intervals, such as months to years, biological variance in healthy repertoires might increase even further. In all healthy donors, the variance in clone template counts between samples taken around two weeks apart rose significantly as total template count increased.

The rearrangement joined TRBV4-3 to TRBJ2-5; the junction holds 8 bases that match TRBD2. Sequencing input: blood. This clonotype originated in a person aged 18-70 years in good health. For the CDR3, the sequence is CASSQNSGTSQETQYF. The DNA sequence follows: TGCGCCAGCAGCCAAAACTCCGGGACTAGCCAAGAGACCCAGTACTTC.